Listed here are 8 T cell receptor beta chains from one sample, sequenced in a study of cytomegalovirus exposure and HLA in healthy donors (dated by TCRdb to about 2017). Libraries came from the immunoSEQ multiplex PCR assay. In TCRdb, the immuneACCESS table is reduced to in-frame sequences with V and J assigned. These tables do not hold every clone; where another copy was compared, an unresolved V gene accounts for under half, and the others remain unexplained. The sample table contains 240,000 or so clones; only one count was recorded for around 88% of them. The top ten clones comprise 1.2% of the sample. Sequencing was carried out using PBMCs. The receptors were gathered from a woman aged 25 to 45 in good health and CMV-seropositive.

The CDR3 coding sequence is TGTGCCAGCCGCAAGAGCTCCTACGAGCAGTACTTC. Translation gives CASRKSSYEQYF. The V gene is TRBV27, the J gene TRBJ2-7; unclear D gene. Germline V gene sequence: CDR1 MNHEY, CDR2 SMNVEV (reference sequence). V shed 8 bases and J shed 0 bases, with 8 bases lying between them. This CDR3 comprises 12 residues.

The J gene is TRBJ1-1, the V gene TRBV25-1, with D possibly being TRBD1 (6 bases). Trimming took 0 bases from V and 1 from J, leaving 15 bases between them. Per the germline V gene, CDR1 is MGHDK and CDR2 is SYGVNS. The CDR3 is 17 residues long. In DNA, the CDR3 is TGTGCCAGCAGTGAATATTTCGCAGGGGAAACGAACACTGAAGCTTTCTTT. Amino acid sequence: CASSEYFAGETNTEAFF.

V usage is TRBV6-5 and J usage is TRBJ2-1; TRBD2 aligns across 9 bases. Germline CDR1 MNHEY, CDR2 SVGAGI. The V gene end was trimmed by 0 bases and the J gene end by 10 bases; junction bases not matched to a gene: 10. The CDR3 is made up of 16 amino acids. The CDR3 DNA reads TGTGCCAGCAGTTACTCGAGCCTAGCGGGATCTCTGGAGCAGTTCTTC. It is translated as CASSYSSLAGSLEQFF.

V is TRBV11-2 and J is TRBJ2-3, with 7 nucleotides matching TRBD1. V dropped 2 bases and J dropped 4; count of bases not matched to a gene: 9. This CDR3 has 16 amino acids. Germline V gene data show CDR1 as SGHAT and CDR2 as FQNNGV. The CDR3 region is CASSLLRQGVADTQYF. The CDR3 nucleotides read TGTGCCAGCAGCTTATTACGCCAGGGGGTTGCAGATACGCAGTATTTT.

CDR3 protein: CASSQQGAQETQYF. In DNA, the CDR3 is TGTGCCAGCAGTCAACAGGGAGCACAAGAGACCCAGTACTTC. This rearrangement joins TRBV6-1 to TRBJ2-5; tentative D call: TRBD1 (6 bases). Trimming stripped 5 bases from V and 2 bases from J, with 12 bases between. CDR1 and CDR2 (germline): MNHNS, SASEGT. The CDR3 covers 14 residues.

This chain connects TRBV28 to TRBJ2-7; 7 positions agree with TRBD2. The CDR3 runs to 15 residues. The germline CDR1 and CDR2 sequences are MDHEN and SYDVKM. Germline trimming cut 2 bases from V and 5 bases from J; bases unmatched to any gene: 9. CDR3: CASSLIGGSTHEQYF. The DNA of the CDR3 is TGTGCCAGCAGTTTAATAGGCGGGAGTACCCACGAGCAGTACTTC.

The genes are TRBV5-1 and TRBJ1-2; 7 bases are a match to TRBD1. With V trimmed by 2 bases and J by 10 bases, 8 bases remained unmatched. This CDR3 has 13 residues. Germline V gives CDR1 SGHRS, CDR2 YFSETQ. Written as DNA, the CDR3 is TGCGCCAGCAGCTTACGGGACAGAGGGGACTACACCTTC. This gives the protein CASSLRDRGDYTF. The full variable domain, rest sourced from reference TRBV5-1 and TRBJ1-2, is KAGVTQTPRYLIKTRGQQVTLSCSPISGHRSVSWYQQTPGQGLQFLFEYFSETQRNKGNFPGRFSGRQFSNSRSEMNVSTLELGDSALYLCASSLRDRGDYTFGSGTRLTVV.

The chain carries TRBV6-1 and TRBJ2-7; 11 bases are shared with TRBD1. CDR3 size: 15 residues. The V segment lost 0 bases and the J segment 6 bases; nucleotides outside the gene matches: 4. Germline V lookup: CDR1 MNHNS, CDR2 SASEGT. The chain's CDR3 is CASSEADRGRSEQYF. The DNA for the CDR3 is TGTGCCAGCAGTGAAGCGGACAGGGGGCGCAGCGAGCAGTACTTC.